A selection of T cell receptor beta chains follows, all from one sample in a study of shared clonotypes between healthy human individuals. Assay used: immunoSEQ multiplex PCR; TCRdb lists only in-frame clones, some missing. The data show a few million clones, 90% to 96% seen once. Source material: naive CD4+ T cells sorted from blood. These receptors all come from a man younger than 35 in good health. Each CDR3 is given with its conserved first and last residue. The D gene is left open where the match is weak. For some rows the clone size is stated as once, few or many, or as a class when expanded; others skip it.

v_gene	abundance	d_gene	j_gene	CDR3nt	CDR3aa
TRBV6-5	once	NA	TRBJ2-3	TGTGCCAGCAGTTCCGGACCCACAGATACGCAGTATTTT	CASSSGPTDTQYF
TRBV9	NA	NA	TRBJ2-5	TGTGCCAGCAGCGTAGCGGTTCAGGAGACCCAGTACTTC	CASSVAVQETQYF
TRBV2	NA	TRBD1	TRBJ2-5	TGTGCCAGCAGGGGTGGACAGGCCGGCCAAGAGACCCAGTACTTC	CASRGGQAGQETQYF
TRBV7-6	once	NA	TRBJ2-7	TGTGCCAGCAGCTTGGGTGAAATAACGGGAGAGCAGTACTTC	CASSLGEITGEQYF
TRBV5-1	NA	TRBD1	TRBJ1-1	TGCGCCAGCAGCGTTGGGACAGAGAACACTGAAGCTTTCTTT	CASSVGTENTEAFF
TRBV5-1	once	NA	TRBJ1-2	TGCGCCAGCAGCTCCCGAGAAGGGTCCTATGGCTACACCTTC	CASSSREGSYGYTF
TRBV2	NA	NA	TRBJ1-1	TGTGCCAGCAGGGTGTACACGGGTTACACTGAAGCTTTCTTT	CASRVYTGYTEAFF
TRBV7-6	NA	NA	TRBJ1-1	TGTGCCAGCAGCCTCTGGGGGGGCGCGGACACTGAAGCTTTCTTT	CASSLWGGADTEAFF
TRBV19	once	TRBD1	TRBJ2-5	TGTGCCAGTAGTCCTGACAGGGTCATAGGAGAGACCCAGTACTTC	CASSPDRVIGETQYF
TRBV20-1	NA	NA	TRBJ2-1	TGCAGTGCTAGAGGGGACCTTCTCGGGTTCTTC	CSARGDLLGFF
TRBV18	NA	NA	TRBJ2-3	TGTGCCAGCTCCCCTGAGGAGAGCACAGATACGCAGTATTTT	CASSPEESTDTQYF
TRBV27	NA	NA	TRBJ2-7	TGTGCCAGCAGTTTATCGACTTCATTATTCCTGGACATTCCCTACGAGCAGTACTTC	CASSLSTSLFLDIPYEQYF
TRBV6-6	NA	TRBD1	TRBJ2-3	TGTGCCAGCAGTTACTCGACAGGGGGTAGGATAGATACGCAGTATTTT	CASSYSTGGRIDTQYF
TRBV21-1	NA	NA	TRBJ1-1	TGTGCCAGCAGCGAAGACCGGGAAGCCCTGAACACTGAAGCTTTCTTT	CASSEDREALNTEAFF
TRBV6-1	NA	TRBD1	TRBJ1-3	TGTGCCGGGGACAGTCTCTCTGGAAACACCATATATTTT	CAGDSLSGNTIYF
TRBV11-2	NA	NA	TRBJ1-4	TGTGCCAGCAGCTTAGAACGTGAAAAACTGTTTTTT	CASSLEREKLFF